Below, 7 T cell receptor beta chains from the same sample are listed, as sequenced in a study of cytomegalovirus exposure and HLA in healthy donors. 60 Vbeta and 13 Jbeta primers were used in PCR. Produced via immunoSEQ multiplex PCR; TCRdb's table is partial and in-frame only. The data hold 150,000 to 170,000 clones, with about 80% observed a single time. The sample comprised PBMCs. The origin of the receptors is a man younger than 40 in good health and CMV-seropositive.

This chain links TRBV7-9 with TRBJ2-1, with 7 bases lining up with TRBD2. CDR3 length: 16 residues. After removal of 5 bases from V and 2 bases from J, the junction contained 9 bases not matched to a gene. Germline CDR1 reads SEHNR; CDR2 reads FQNEAQ (reference sequence). The CDR3 bases are TGTGCCAGCAGCCTCGGGCGGGCGGGGGCCTACAATGAGCAGTTCTTC. It is translated as CASSLGRAGAYNEQFF.

The CDR3 region is CASSTGTNNYGYTF. The DNA for the CDR3 is TGTGCCAGCAGTACCGGGACAAATAACTATGGCTACACCTTC. The chain links TRBV28 to TRBJ1-2, with D possibly matching TRBD1 (6 bases). This CDR3 contains 14 residues. V was shortened by 5 bases and J by 1 base, with 11 bases between the two germline ends. Germline V gene sequence: CDR1 MDHEN, CDR2 SYDVKM.

The rearrangement joins TRBV7-2 to TRBJ2-1; 11 bases line up with TRBD1. Germline lookup yields CDR1 SGHTA and CDR2 FQGNSA. This CDR3 contains 13 residues. Trimming at V came to 5 bases and at J to 15 bases, leaving 9 bases not matched to a gene. The CDR3 coding sequence is TGTGCCAGCAGCGGGGAGGACAGGGGGCAGGTGTTCTTC. This gives the protein CASSGEDRGQVFF.

The chain couples TRBV18 to TRBJ2-5; no reliable D call. V lost 0 bases, J lost 5 bases, and 13 bases lay in between. The CDR3 is made up of 15 amino acids. Germline V CDR1 and CDR2: KGHSH, LQKENI. CDR3 protein: CASSPPHPTSETQYF. The CDR3 coding sequence is TGTGCCAGCTCACCACCACATCCCACCTCGGAGACCCAGTACTTC.

This chain joins TRBV9 and TRBJ2-1, with 8 bases that match TRBD1. Germline V CDR1 and CDR2: SGDLS, YYNGEE. The length of the CDR3 is 17 residues. After removal of 0 bases from V and 3 bases from J, the junction contained 8 bases not matched to a gene. CDR3 in DNA: TGTGCCAGCAGCGTAGCGGGGGACAGGACTCTCTACAATGAGCAGTTCTTC. Amino acids: CASSVAGDRTLYNEQFF.

The CDR3 DNA is TGTGCCAGTAGTATAGAGGAGGGTACGGCGGATGGCTACACCTTC. Encoded protein: CASSIEEGTADGYTF. The V gene is TRBV19, the J gene TRBJ1-2, with D unresolved. CDR3 length: 15 amino acids. With 0 bases removed from V and 6 bases from J, the gap between germline ends came to 14 bases. Germline CDR1 is LNHDA and CDR2 is SQIVND (reference sequence).

This clone was seen only once. The CDR3 protein is CASSLPSDRGREQYF. Here the CDR3 DNA reads TGTGCCAGCAGCTTACCCTCGGACAGGGGGCGGGAGCAGTACTTC. The rearrangement links TRBV11-2 to TRBJ2-7, with 11 bases identical to TRBD1. Germline V lookup: CDR1 SGHAT, CDR2 FQNNGV. V lost 2 bases, J lost 7 bases, and 7 bases stayed unmatched. CDR3 length: 15 amino acids.